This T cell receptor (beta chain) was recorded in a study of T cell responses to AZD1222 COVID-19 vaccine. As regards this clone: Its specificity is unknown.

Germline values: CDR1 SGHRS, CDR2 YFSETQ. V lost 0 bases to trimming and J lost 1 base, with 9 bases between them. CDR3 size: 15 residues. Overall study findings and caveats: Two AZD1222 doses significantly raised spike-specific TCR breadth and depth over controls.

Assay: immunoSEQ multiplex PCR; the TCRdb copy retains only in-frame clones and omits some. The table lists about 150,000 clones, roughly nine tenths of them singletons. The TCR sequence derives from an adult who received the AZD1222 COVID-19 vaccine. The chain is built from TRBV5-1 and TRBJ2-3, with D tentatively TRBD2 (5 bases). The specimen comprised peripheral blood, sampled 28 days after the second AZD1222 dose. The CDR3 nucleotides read TGCGCCAGCAGCTTGGATGTTAGCGGCACAGATACGCAGTATTTT. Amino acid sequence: CASSLDVSGTDTQYF.